This T cell receptor (beta chain) was identified in a study of blood T cells in healthy people across ages. Study outcomes and limitations: Whereas aged donors had fewer naive CD4+ cells, long-lived donors had more of them and higher diversity.

Details on this clonotype: Its antigen is undetermined.

The CDR3 contains 14 residues. Sample-barcoded 5' priming and a J-beta primer mix drove a second PCR of roughly 6 to 12 cycles. In TCRdb, the 5' RACE reads were re-called with MiXCR into one record per CDR3 protein. The sample includes over 950,000 distinct CDR3 sequences, roughly 51% of them seen just once. The V gene is TRBV21-1, the J gene TRBJ1-6; the table assigns TRBD1, which was not confirmed against the DNA. TRBV21-1 counts as a pseudogene. What was sequenced was blood. The source is a woman aged 55-69 years in good health. The DNA of the CDR3 is TGTGCCAGCAGCCAGGGGGCAGATAATTCACCCCTCCACTTT. It yields the protein CASSQGADNSPLHF.